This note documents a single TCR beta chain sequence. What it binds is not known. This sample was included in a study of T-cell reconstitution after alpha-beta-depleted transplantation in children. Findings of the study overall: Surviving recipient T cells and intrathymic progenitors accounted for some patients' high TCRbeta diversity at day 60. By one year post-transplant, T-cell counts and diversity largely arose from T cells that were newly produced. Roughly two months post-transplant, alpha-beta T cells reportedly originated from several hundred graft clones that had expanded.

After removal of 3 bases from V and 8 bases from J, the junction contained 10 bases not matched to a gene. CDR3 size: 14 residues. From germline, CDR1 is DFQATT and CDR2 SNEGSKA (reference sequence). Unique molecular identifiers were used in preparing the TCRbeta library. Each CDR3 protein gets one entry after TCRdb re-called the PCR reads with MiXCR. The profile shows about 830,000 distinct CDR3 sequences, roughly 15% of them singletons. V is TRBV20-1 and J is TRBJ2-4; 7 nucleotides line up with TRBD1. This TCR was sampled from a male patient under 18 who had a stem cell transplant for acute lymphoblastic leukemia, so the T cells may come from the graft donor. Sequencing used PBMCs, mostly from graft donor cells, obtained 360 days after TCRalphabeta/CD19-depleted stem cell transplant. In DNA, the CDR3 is TGCAGTGCTAGCGTGACAGGGTCCGGAGACATTCAGTACTTC. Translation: CSASVTGSGDIQYF.